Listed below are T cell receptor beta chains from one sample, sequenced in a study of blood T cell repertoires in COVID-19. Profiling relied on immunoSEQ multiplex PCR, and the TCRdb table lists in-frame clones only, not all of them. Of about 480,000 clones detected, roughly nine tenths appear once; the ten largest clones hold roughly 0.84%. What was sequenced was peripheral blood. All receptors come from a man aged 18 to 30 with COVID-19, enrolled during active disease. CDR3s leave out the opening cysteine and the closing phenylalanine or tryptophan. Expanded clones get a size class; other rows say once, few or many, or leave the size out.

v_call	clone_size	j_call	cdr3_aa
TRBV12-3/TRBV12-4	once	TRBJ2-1	ASSPRTVNEQF
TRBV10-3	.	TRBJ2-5	AISEIVRGGPETQY
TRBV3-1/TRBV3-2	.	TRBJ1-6	ASSHDRVHSPLH
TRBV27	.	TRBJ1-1	ASRVRANTEAF
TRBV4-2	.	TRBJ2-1	ASSQDGVAFYNEQF
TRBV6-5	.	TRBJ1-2	ASGTRRYGYT
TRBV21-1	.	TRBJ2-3	ASSKLRSGGFQGTDTQY
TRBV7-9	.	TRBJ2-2	ASSYLQGTGGELF
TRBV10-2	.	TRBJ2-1	ASGAGGSYNEQF
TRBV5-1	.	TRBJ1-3	ASSLAALGAARGNTIY
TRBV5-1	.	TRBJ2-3	ASSLTSGGQTDTQY
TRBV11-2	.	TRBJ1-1	ASSLDRETGAF
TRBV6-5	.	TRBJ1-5	ASSRTAYSNQPQH
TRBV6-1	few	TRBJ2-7	ASSEQGFYEQY
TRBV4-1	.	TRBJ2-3	ASSQSPLDRIITDTQY
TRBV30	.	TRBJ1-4	AWSPRGQGGEKLF
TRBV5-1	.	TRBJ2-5	ASSHSGQETQY
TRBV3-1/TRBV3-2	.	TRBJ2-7	ASSQGLRDRAYEQY
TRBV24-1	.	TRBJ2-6	ATSDLLPFGGGTGANVLT
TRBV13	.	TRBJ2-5	ASSSGQAQY
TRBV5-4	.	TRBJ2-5	ASSTNPLETQY
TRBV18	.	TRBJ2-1	ASSQTGQNNEQF
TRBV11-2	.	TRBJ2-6	ASSLVRQGRDGANVLT
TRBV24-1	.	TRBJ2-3	ATNRALYTDTQY
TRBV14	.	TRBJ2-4	ASSQDDTIQY
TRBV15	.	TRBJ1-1	ATSRDPTGEAF
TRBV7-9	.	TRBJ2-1	ASSLEAGGIDEQF
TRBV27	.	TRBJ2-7	ASSPWGVGEQY
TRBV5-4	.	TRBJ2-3	ASSPEPSPSTDTQY
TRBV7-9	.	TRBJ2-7	ASSLGTQDEQY
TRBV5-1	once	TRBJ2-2	ASSRETGPNTGELF
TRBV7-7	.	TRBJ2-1	ASSLNAWTGAGNEQF
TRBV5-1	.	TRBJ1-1	ASSLQGGGYMNTEAF
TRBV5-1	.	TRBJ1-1	ASSLRDLNSNTEAF
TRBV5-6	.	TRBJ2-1	ASSLLGLAGYNEQF
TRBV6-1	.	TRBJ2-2	ASSVQILAGAAGELF
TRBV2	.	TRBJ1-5	ASSVDINSNQPQH
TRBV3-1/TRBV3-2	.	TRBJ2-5	ASSLLRETQY
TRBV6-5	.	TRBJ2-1	ASTTPLAPNNEQF
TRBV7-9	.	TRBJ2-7	ATLRDSTYEQY
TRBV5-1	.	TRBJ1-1	ASSGTGGAAEAF
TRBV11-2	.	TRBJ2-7	ASSFLAGGLYEQY
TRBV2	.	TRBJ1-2	ASMGAFYGYT
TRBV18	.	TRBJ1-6	ASSPDRIESPLH
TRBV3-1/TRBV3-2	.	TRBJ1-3	ASSQDYQPPQGAFGNTIY